This T cell receptor beta chain was documented in a study of blood T cell repertoires in COVID-19. At the level of the study: COVID-19 samples, acute and convalescent, were from the United States, Italy and Spain. Sources were T cells, B-cell-depleted T cells, or PBMCs; the material itself was cDNA or gDNA.

The CDR3 consists of 17 residues. With 4 bases clipped from V and 0 bases from J, the junction kept 4 bases outside the gene matches. Germline V lookup: CDR1 SEHNR, CDR2 FQNEAQ (reference sequence). Per the original methods: The assay estimated nucleated cells by amplifying reference gene primers. Sequencing was performed with immunoSEQ multiplex PCR; in TCRdb, only in-frame clones are kept and a portion is missing. V, J and clone size were drawn from that table, and D and trimming were deduced from the DNA. The repertoire holds around 190,000 clones, with 85% to 90% as singletons. This clone was observed a single time.

The gene calls are TRBV7-9 and TRBJ1-5, with 12 bases that match TRBD1. Sequencing was done on a sample of peripheral blood. The receptor was derived from a man aged 70-80 years with active or convalescent COVID-19. For the CDR3, the DNA is TGTGCCAGCAGCTCGGGACAGGGGGCCCATAGCAATCAGCCCCAGCATTTT. Translation gives CASSSGQGAHSNQPQHF.